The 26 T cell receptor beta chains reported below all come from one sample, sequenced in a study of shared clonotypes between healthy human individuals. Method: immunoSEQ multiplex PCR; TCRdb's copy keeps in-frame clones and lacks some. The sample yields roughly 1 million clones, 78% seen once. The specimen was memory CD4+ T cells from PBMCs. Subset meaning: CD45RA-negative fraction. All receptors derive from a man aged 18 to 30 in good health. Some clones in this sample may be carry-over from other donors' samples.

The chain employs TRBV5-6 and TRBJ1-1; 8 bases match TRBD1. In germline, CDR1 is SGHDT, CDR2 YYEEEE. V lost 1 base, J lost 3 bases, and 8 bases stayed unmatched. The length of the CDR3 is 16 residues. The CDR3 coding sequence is TGTGCCAGCAGCTTGAGTTACAGGGGGGTTTACACTGAAGCTTTCTTT. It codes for CASSLSYRGVYTEAFF.

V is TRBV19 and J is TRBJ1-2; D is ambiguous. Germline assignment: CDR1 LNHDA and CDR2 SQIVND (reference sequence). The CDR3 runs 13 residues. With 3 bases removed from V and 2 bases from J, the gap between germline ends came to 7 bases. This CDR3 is CASSIPPNYGYTF. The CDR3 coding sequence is TGTGCCAGTAGTATCCCCCCCAACTATGGCTACACCTTC.

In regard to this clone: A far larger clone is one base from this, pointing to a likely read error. CDR3 in DNA: TGCGCCAGCAGCCAAGACAGCAATCAGCCCCAGCATTTT. Amino acid sequence: CASSQDSNQPQHF. The chain links TRBV4-3 to TRBJ1-5; D remains unclear. The CDR3 consists of 13 residues. V was clipped by 0 bases and J by 1 base, with 1 base between them. Germline CDR1 LGHNA, CDR2 YSLEER.

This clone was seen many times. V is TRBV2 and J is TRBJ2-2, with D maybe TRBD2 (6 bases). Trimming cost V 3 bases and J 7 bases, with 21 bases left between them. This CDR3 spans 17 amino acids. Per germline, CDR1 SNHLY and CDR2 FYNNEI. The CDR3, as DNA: TGTGCCAGCAGTGACCTAGTTTTTGCGGGACTGAACGGGGAGCTGTTTTTT. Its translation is CASSDLVFAGLNGELFF.

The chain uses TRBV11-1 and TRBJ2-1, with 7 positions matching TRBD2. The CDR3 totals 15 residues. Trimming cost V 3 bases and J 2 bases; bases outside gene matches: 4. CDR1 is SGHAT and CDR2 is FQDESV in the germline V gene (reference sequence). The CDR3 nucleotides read TGTGCCAGCAGCTTGGTCCTAGCGGCCTACAATGAGCAGTTCTTC. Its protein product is CASSLVLAAYNEQFF. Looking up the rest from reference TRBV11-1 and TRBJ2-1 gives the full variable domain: EAEVAQSPRYKITEKSQAVAFWCDPISGHATLYWYRQILGQGPELLVQFQDESVVDDSQLPKDRFSAERLKGVDSTLKIQPAELGDSAMYLCASSLVLAAYNEQFFGPGTRLTVL.

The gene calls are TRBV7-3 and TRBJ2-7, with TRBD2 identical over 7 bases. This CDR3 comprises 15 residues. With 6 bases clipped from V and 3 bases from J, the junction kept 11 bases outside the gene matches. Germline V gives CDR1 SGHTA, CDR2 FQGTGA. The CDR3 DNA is TGTGCCAGCAGTCTCCGGGCGGGGGACCTCTACGAGCAGTACTTC. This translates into CASSLRAGDLYEQYF.

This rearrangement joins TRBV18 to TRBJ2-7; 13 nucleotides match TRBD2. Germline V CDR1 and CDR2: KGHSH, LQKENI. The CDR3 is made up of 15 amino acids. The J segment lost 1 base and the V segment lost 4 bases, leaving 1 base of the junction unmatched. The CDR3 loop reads CASSQTSGGSYEQYF. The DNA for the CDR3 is TGTGCCAGCTCACAGACTAGCGGGGGGTCCTACGAGCAGTACTTC.

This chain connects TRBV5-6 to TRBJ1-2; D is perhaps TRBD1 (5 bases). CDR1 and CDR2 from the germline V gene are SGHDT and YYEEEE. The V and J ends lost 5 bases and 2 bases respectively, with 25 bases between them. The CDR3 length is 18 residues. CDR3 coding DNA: TGTGCCAGCAGTGCGATGGGGACTTCCCTCCTGCGCAACTATGGCTACACCTTC. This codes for CASSAMGTSLLRNYGYTF.

CDR3 sequence (DNA): TGTGCCAGCAGTGGACTAGCGGGAGTACGGCGCAATGAGCAGTTCTTC. Translated, it gives CASSGLAGVRRNEQFF. V gene TRBV6-4 combines with J gene TRBJ2-1, with TRBD2 matching 12 bases. CDR1 and CDR2 (germline): MRHNA, SNTAGT. V shed 4 bases, J shed 6 bases, and the junction held 7 bases outside the gene matches. The CDR3 covers 16 residues.

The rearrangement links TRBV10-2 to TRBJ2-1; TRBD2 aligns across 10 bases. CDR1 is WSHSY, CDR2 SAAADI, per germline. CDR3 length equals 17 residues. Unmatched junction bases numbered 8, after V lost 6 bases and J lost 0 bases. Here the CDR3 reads CASRVGLAASSYNEQFF. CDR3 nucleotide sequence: TGCGCCAGCAGGGTCGGACTAGCGGCAAGCTCCTACAATGAGCAGTTCTTC.

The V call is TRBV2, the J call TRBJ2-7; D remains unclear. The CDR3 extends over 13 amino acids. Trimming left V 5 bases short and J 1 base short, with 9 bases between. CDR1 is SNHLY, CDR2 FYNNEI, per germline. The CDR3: CASSRAQSYEQYF. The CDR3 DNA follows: TGTGCCAGCAGTAGGGCGCAATCCTACGAGCAGTACTTC.

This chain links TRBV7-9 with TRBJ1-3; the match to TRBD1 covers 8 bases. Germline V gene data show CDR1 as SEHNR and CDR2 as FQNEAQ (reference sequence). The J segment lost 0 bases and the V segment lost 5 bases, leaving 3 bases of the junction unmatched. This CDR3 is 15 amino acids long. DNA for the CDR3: TGTGCCAGCAGCCCACAGGGGGGCTCTGGAAACACCATATATTTT. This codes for CASSPQGGSGNTIYF.

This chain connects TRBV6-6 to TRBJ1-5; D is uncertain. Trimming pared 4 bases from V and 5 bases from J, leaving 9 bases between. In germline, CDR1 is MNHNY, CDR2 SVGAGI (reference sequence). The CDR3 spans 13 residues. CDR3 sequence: CASSWLSDQPQHF. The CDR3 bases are TGTGCCAGCAGTTGGCTTTCTGATCAGCCCCAGCATTTT.

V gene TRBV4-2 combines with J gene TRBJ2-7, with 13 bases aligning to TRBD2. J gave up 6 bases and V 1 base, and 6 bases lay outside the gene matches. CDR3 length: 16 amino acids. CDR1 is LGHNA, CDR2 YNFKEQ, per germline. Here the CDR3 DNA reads TGTGCCAGCAGCCAAGCTGGGACTAGCGGGATTCGCGAGCAGTACTTC. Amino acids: CASSQAGTSGIREQYF.

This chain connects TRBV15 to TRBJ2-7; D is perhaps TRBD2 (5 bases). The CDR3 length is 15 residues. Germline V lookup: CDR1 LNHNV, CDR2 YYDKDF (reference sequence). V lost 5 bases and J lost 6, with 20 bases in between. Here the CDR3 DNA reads TGTGCCACCAGCTTGGGCGTGCAGTACGGACTCGAGCAGTACTTC. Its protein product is CATSLGVQYGLEQYF.

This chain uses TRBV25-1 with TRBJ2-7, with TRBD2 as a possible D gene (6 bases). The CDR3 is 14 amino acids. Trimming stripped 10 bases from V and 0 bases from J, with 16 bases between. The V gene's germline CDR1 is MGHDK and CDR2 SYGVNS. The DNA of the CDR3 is TGTGCCACCAACCGGGCGGGGCCCTCCTACGAGCAGTACTTC. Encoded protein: CATNRAGPSYEQYF.

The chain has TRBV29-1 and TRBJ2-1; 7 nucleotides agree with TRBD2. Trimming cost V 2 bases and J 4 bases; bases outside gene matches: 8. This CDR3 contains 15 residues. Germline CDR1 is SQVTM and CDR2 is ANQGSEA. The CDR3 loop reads CSVESAAGPYNEQFF. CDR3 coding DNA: TGCAGCGTTGAATCCGCAGCGGGGCCATACAATGAGCAGTTCTTC.

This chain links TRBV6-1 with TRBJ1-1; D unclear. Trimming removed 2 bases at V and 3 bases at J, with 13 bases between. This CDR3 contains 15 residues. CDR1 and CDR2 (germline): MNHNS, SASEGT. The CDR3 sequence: CASSEHYRPHTEAFF. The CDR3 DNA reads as TGTGCCAGCAGTGAACACTACCGGCCGCACACTGAAGCTTTCTTT.

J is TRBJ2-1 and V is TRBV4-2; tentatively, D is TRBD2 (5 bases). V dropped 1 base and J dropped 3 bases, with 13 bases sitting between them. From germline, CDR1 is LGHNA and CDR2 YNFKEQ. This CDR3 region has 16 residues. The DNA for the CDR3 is TGTGCCAGCAGCCAAGGGGCTAGCCGCCTCTACAATGAGCAGTTCTTC. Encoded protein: CASSQGASRLYNEQFF.

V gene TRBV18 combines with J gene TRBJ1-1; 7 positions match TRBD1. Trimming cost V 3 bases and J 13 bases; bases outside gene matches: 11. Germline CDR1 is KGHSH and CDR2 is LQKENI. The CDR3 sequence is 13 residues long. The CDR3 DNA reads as TGTGCCAGCTCACCTCCGGGGGCTCAGGGGGTTTTCTTT. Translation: CASSPPGAQGVFF.

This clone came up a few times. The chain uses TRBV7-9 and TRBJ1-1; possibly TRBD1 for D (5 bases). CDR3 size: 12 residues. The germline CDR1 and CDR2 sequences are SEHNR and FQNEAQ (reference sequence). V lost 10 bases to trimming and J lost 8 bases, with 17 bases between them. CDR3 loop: CATLQETSEAFF. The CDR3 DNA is TGTGCCACCTTACAGGAAACCTCGGAAGCTTTCTTT.

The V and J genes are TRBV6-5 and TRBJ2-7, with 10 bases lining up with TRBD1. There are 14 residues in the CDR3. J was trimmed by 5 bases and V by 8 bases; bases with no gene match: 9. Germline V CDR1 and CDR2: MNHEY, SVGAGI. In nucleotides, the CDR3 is TGTGCCAGCGGCTCCGGACAGGGGGTCAACGAGCAGTACTTC. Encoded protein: CASGSGQGVNEQYF.

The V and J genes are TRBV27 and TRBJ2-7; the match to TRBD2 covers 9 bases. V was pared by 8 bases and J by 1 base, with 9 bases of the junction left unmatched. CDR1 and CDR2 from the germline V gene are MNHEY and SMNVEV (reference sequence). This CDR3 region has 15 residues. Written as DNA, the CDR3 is TGTGCCAGCCCACGACTAGCGGACCAATCCTACGAGCAGTACTTC. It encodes CASPRLADQSYEQYF.

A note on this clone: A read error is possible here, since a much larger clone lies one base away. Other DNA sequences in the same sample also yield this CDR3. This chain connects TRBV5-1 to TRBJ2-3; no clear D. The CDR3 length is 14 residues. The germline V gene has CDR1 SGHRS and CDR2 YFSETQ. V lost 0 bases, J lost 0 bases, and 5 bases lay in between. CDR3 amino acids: CASSLGSSTDTQYF. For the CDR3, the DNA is TGCGCCAGCAGCTTGGGGAGTAGCACAGATACGCAGTATTTT. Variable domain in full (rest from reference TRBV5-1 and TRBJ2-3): KAGVTQTPRYLIKTRGQQVTLSCSPISGHRSVSWYQQTPGQGLQFLFEYFSETQRNKGNFPGRFSGRQFSNSRSEMNVSTLELGDSALYLCASSLGSSTDTQYFGPGTRLTVL.

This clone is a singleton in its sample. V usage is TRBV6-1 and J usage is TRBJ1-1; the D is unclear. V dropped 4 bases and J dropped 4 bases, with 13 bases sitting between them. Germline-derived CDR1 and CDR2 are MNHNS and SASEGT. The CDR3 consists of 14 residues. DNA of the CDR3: TGTGCCAGCAGTGGGGAGGTTTTAGGCACTGAAGCTTTCTTT. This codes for CASSGEVLGTEAFF.

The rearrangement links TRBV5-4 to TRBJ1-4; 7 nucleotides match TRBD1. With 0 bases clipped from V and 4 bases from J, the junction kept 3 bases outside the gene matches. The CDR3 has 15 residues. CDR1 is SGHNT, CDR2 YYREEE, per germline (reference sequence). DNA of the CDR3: TGTGCCAGCAGCTTGGGGGGACAGAGTAATGAAAAACTGTTTTTT. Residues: CASSLGGQSNEKLFF.